This record looks at one T cell receptor (beta chain) sequence and its context. Its antigen remains unidentified. No quality values exist for individual bases; no much larger clone is one base distant. The data are from a study of blood T cell repertoires in COVID-19 (dated by TCRdb to the early 2020s). Context from the whole study: Collaborator samples came from the United States, Italy and Spain and covered acute and convalescent phases of COVID-19. The prospective study material was composed of cDNA or gDNA derived from T cells, B-cell-depleted T cells, or PBMCs. Subjects who had been exposed to COVID-19, were actively infected with it, or had recovered from it provided the deeply sampled blood TCRbeta repertoires that made up the dataset. The repertoires were released in a freely available public database meant as a resource for research on the immune response to SARS-CoV-2. The samples were drawn from two sources: the first 160 participants of the ongoing ImmuneRACE study, and 1,254 subjects contributed by 6 global collaborators. A de-identified subject ID, COVID-19 status, age in years and sex were almost always included in the sample metadata. Where available, HLA class I and class II types were taken from metadata supplied by the sample provider and were not determined by assay-based typing. What the work shows at the level of the full study, not this receptor alone: The amount of clinical and demographic metadata varied by source and participant and was provided uncurated.

The CDR3 holds 16 amino acids from the cysteine to the phenylalanine. CDR3 DNA only is kept here, 48 bases in frame from base 1. Sequences LGHNA (CDR1) and YSLEER (CDR2) are obtained from the germline V gene. V has 0 bases trimmed and J has 5 bases trimmed; junction bases matching no gene number 3. Whole blood was collected in K2EDTA tubes by collaborating institutions according to the institutions' own protocols. Collaborator samples were shipped for TCRbeta analysis as frozen whole blood, isolated PBMCs, or DNA extracted from either sample type. TCRbeta CDR3 regions were amplified from genomic DNA using the immunoSEQ Assay, a bias-controlled multiplex PCR. In the source study's methods: Nucleated cell counts per sample were estimated from amplification of reference gene primers within the assay. To quantify the absolute abundance of each unique TCRbeta CDR3 rearrangement, sequence reads were collapsed and filtered. For each sample, productive Simpson clonality was calculated as the square root of Simpson's diversity index over productive rearrangements. In TCRdb, the immuneACCESS table is reduced to in-frame sequences with V and J assigned. These tables do not hold every clone; where another copy was compared, an unresolved V gene accounts for under half, and the others remain unexplained. The V and J calls and the clone size are those of that table, but D and trimming were determined from the DNA. Across this sample there are around 110,000 clones, with around 82% seen only once. About 4% of the sample is taken by the ten largest.

The receptor was derived from a human donor in a cohort sampled during active COVID-19. In this chain, TRBV4-3 is recombined with TRBJ2-2, with 10 junctional bases fitting TRBD2. The sequenced material came from peripheral blood. The nucleotides are TGCGCCAGCAGCCAAGAACCAGCGGGAGGGACCGGGGAGCTGTTTTTT. Protein translation: CASSQEPAGGTGELFF.